This is a list of T cell receptor beta chains from one sample in a study of regulatory T cells in long-lasting Graves disease. Each CDR3 protein gets one entry after TCRdb re-called the multiplex PCR reads with MiXCR. The sample includes approximately 470,000 distinct CDR3 sequences, roughly 17% of them seen just once. This sample was shared with a second study, whose subject was T cells in Graves' hyperthyroidism and ophthalmopathy.

The input for sequencing was peripheral blood mononuclear cells (PBMCs), taken at new diagnosis, from a patient treated with antithyroid drugs. These TCRs come from a man between 40 and 49 years old with Graves disease. CDR3s include the opening cysteine and the closing phenylalanine or tryptophan. The D gene is left open where the match is weak. For some rows the clone size is stated as once, few or many, or as a class when expanded; others skip it.

TRBD2	TRBV11-3	TRBJ2-5	14	many	TGTGCCAGCAGCCCCGGGACTAGTGGAGAGACCCAGTACTTC	CASSPGTSGETQYF
NA	TRBV6-2/TRBV6-3	TRBJ2-3	16	many	TGTGCCAGCAGTTACCGAGGCGGGGCTAGCACAGATACGCAGTATTTT	CASSYRGGASTDTQYF
NA	TRBV11-1	TRBJ2-2	13	many	TGTGCCAGCAGCTGGTTAAGGGGCGGGGAGCTGTTTTTT	CASSWLRGGELFF
TRBD1	TRBV11-2	TRBJ2-7	14	many	TGTGCCAGCAGCTTAGTAGGGGGCCCATACGAGCAGTACTTC	CASSLVGGPYEQYF
NA	TRBV20-1	TRBJ1-6	16	NA	TGCAGTGCTCCCGACCTGGACAGTCTAGGGGATTCACCCCTCCACTTT	CSAPDLDSLGDSPLHF
TRBD1	TRBV7-9	TRBJ1-6	15	NA	TGTGCCAGCAGCCAAGAGACAGGGAGGACTTCACCCCTCCACTTT	CASSQETGRTSPLHF
NA	TRBV3-1	TRBJ2-7	13	few	TGTGCCAGCAGCCAAGAGGGGGCACACGAGCAGTACTTC	CASSQEGAHEQYF
NA	TRBV29-1	TRBJ2-1	13	many	TGCAGCGTTGAAGGGGGTAGTGACAATGAGCAGTTCTTC	CSVEGGSDNEQFF
TRBD1	TRBV6-1	TRBJ1-5	15	NA	TGTGCCAGCAGTCCGACAGGGACTTTAGGTCAGCCCCAGCATTTT	CASSPTGTLGQPQHF
TRBD1	TRBV2	TRBJ1-2	13	NA	TGTGCCAGCAGCGACGGGACAGAAGATGGCTACACCTTC	CASSDGTEDGYTF
NA	TRBV4-1	TRBJ2-5	14	few	TGCGCCAGCAGCCTAGAAGGGGATATGGGGACCCAGTACTTC	CASSLEGDMGTQYF
TRBD2	TRBV20-1	TRBJ2-1	13	NA	TGCAGTGCTAGGGGACTAGCGTTGAATGAGCAGTTCTTC	CSARGLALNEQFF
NA	TRBV2	TRBJ2-3	14	many	TGTGCCAGCCTACAGGGCCTAGGTGCAGATACGCAGTATTTT	CASLQGLGADTQYF
NA	TRBV20-1	TRBJ1-2	14	few	TGCAGTGCTAGAGATATCGATCCTAACTATGGCTACACCTTC	CSARDIDPNYGYTF
NA	TRBV6-2/TRBV6-3	TRBJ1-1	12	many	TGTGCCAGCAACAGGGCCAACACTGAAGCTTTCTTT	CASNRANTEAFF
TRBD1	TRBV4-1	TRBJ1-5	15	few	TGCGCCAGCAGCCAAGTTCAACAGGGGAATCAGCCCCAGCATTTT	CASSQVQQGNQPQHF
NA	TRBV5-5	TRBJ2-7	13	NA	TGTGCCAGCAGCTTGGTACAGGTCTACGAGCAGTACTTC	CASSLVQVYEQYF
NA	TRBV12-5	TRBJ1-2	13	NA	TGTGCTAGTGGTTTGGAAGGAATCGATGGCTACACCTTC	CASGLEGIDGYTF
TRBD2	TRBV14	TRBJ2-3	15	NA	TGTGCCAGCAGCCAAGTTCCGGGACTACGCGATACGCAGTATTTT	CASSQVPGLRDTQYF
NA	TRBV28	TRBJ1-5	15	many	TGTGCCAGCAGTTACCCTCCAGGACAGAATCAGCCCCAGCATTTT	CASSYPPGQNQPQHF
NA	TRBV28	TRBJ2-1	12	NA	TGTGCCAGCAGTTTACCCCGACGGGAGCAGTTCTTC	CASSLPRREQFF
TRBD2	TRBV20-1	TRBJ2-5	14	many	TGCAGTGGTATACTAGCGGGAGGGCCCCGGACCCAGTACTTC	CSGILAGGPRTQYF
NA	TRBV5-1	TRBJ2-2	14	few	TGCGCCAGCAGCTTCCCCCAGGGGAGCGGGGAGCTGTTTTTT	CASSFPQGSGELFF
TRBD1	TRBV28	TRBJ1-5	14	few	TGTGCCAGCAGGGGGGGGACAGGCAATCAGCCCCAGCATTTT	CASRGGTGNQPQHF
NA	TRBV6-5	TRBJ1-5	14	many	TGTGCCAGCAGTTACGGGCAGGCCGGGGTGCCCCAGCATTTT	CASSYGQAGVPQHF
NA	TRBV7-3	TRBJ2-2	17	few	TGTGCCAGCAGTCCCCTACAGGGACCTGCGAACACCGGGGAGCTGTTTTTT	CASSPLQGPANTGELFF
TRBD2	TRBV4-1	TRBJ2-2	17	NA	TGCGCCAGCAGCCAAACCTCCGGGACTAGCGGTGACGGGGAGCTGTTTTTT	CASSQTSGTSGDGELFF
NA	TRBV11-1	TRBJ2-5	13	few	TGTGCCAGCAGCCGCGGGGCAGAAGAGACCCAGTACTTC	CASSRGAEETQYF
NA	TRBV28	TRBJ2-1	13	many	TGTGCCAGCAGTTCGAGGGGCGCATCCGAGCAGTTCTTC	CASSSRGASEQFF
TRBD2	TRBV7-3	TRBJ2-5	18	NA	TGTGCCAGCAGTGGGGGGACTAGCGGCCCTTTGAGACAAGAGACCCAGTACTTC	CASSGGTSGPLRQETQYF
NA	TRBV3-1	TRBJ1-5	16	many	TGTGCCAGCAGCCAATGGGGCGATGGGGGCAATCAGCCCCAGCATTTT	CASSQWGDGGNQPQHF
NA	TRBV28	TRBJ1-1	15	many	TGTGCCAGCAGTTTATCAATGACGGTGAACACTGAAGCTTTCTTT	CASSLSMTVNTEAFF
NA	TRBV28	TRBJ2-7	14	many	TGTGCCAGCAGTTTACAGGGACCGATCTACGAGCAGTACTTC	CASSLQGPIYEQYF
TRBD2	TRBV5-1	TRBJ2-1	16	many	TGCGCCAGCAGCCCGATACTAGCGGGAGACTACAATGAGCAGTTCTTC	CASSPILAGDYNEQFF
NA	TRBV25-1	TRBJ1-2	11	few	TGTGCCAGCACTGGGATCTATGGCTACACCTTC	CASTGIYGYTF
NA	TRBV27	TRBJ2-3	15	many	TGTGCCAGCAGTTCCCCGGGGGCGCCGACAGATACGCAGTATTTT	CASSSPGAPTDTQYF